Described below is a single T cell receptor (beta chain) sequence and its context. Original methodology: From reference gene primer amplification, estimates of nucleated cell counts were derived. Using immunoSEQ multiplex PCR, the repertoire was profiled, and TCRdb retains in-frame clones only, with some absent. The V and J calls and the clone size are those of that table, but D and trimming were determined from the DNA. In the table there are around 78,000 clones, 90% of which are singletons. The CDR3 is made up of 14 amino acids. Germline CDR1 is MNHEY and CDR2 is SMNVEV (reference sequence). Trimming cost V 6 bases and J 2 bases; bases outside gene matches: 3. The record originates from a study of blood T cell repertoires in COVID-19. Whole-study context: Samples came from the United States, Italy and Spain, spanning acute and convalescent COVID-19. PBMCs, B-cell-depleted T cells, or T cells were the source of the cDNA or gDNA that made up the material.

The chain combines TRBV27 with TRBJ2-3, with 9 positions matching TRBD2. The receptor comes from a woman aged 50 to 60 in a cohort sampled during active COVID-19. The specimen sequenced was peripheral blood. CDR3 coding DNA: TGTGCCAGCAGGCTAGCGGGACCCACAGATACGCAGTATTTT. Protein sequence: CASRLAGPTDTQYF.